These T cell receptor beta chains were read from a single sample in a study of somatic mutations in cytotoxic T cells in rheumatoid arthritis. Data came from immunoSEQ multiplex PCR; TCRdb stores just in-frame clones and leaves some out. The sample holds more than 15,000 clones, approximately 80% seen once. Sequencing used CD8+ T cells sorted from blood. The source of these receptors is an adult with rheumatoid arthritis. The CDR3 runs from the conserved cysteine through the conserved F or W. The D gene is left open where the match is weak. Clone size is stated in some rows and not others, as once, few, many or a class when expanded.

j_gene	abundance	d_gene	v_gene	CDR3nt	CDR3aa
TRBJ2-7	-	TRBD1	TRBV18	TGTGCCAGCTCACCAATTAACCCCCGGGACAGCCTCTACGAGCAGTACTTC	CASSPINPRDSLYEQYF
TRBJ2-1	-	-	TRBV11-3	TGTGCCAGCAGCTTATCTGGCCACTGGAATGAGCAGTTCTTC	CASSLSGHWNEQFF
TRBJ1-2	-	TRBD1	TRBV9	TGTGCCAGCAGCGCGAGGACAGGACTTGCTAACTATGGCTACACCTTC	CASSARTGLANYGYTF
TRBJ2-1	-	-	TRBV25-1	TGTGCCAGCAGCGAGCCTACGAGCTCCTACAATGAGCAGTTCTTC	CASSEPTSSYNEQFF
TRBJ2-1	-	TRBD2	TRBV6-1	TGTGCCGGAAGGAGCGCTAGCGGGATTACGAATGAGCAGTTCTTC	CAGRSASGITNEQFF
TRBJ2-2	-	TRBD1	TRBV7-9	TGTGCCAGCAGCCTCGCCGGGACAGCCTACACCGGGGAGCTGTTTTTT	CASSLAGTAYTGELFF
TRBJ2-7	-	-	TRBV11-3	TGTGCCAGCAGCTATGGGGGCGAGCAGTACTTC	CASSYGGEQYF
TRBJ1-2	-	-	TRBV29-1	TGCAGCGCCCGGCTAACACCTCCAAACTATGGCTACACCTTC	CSARLTPPNYGYTF
TRBJ2-7	-	-	TRBV30	TGTGCCTGGAGTGTACTTGGGGTCTACGAGCAGTACTTC	CAWSVLGVYEQYF
TRBJ2-7	-	-	TRBV5-4	TGTGCCAGCAGCTTGGCCCTAGGCTACGAGCAGTACTTC	CASSLALGYEQYF
TRBJ1-2	-	-	TRBV7-9	TGTGCCAGCTCCTGGACAGATGCGTATGGCTACACCTTC	CASSWTDAYGYTF
TRBJ1-2	-	TRBD1	TRBV13	TGTGCCAGCAGCTCCTCCCTCAGGGAGGGGGCCTGGGGCTACACCTTC	CASSSSLREGAWGYTF
TRBJ2-7	-	TRBD1	TRBV11-2	TGTGCCAGCAGCTTAACCAGGGGGCCCTACGAGCAGTACTTC	CASSLTRGPYEQYF
TRBJ1-3	-	TRBD1	TRBV2	TGTGCCAGCAGCTTCAGGGGGAACACCATATATTTT	CASSFRGNTIYF
TRBJ2-2	-	-	TRBV6-5	TGTGCCAGCAGTTATAGTAGGTCAGGGGTTGCCGGGGAGCTGTTTTTT	CASSYSRSGVAGELFF
TRBJ1-5	-	-	TRBV4-1	TGCGCCAGCAGCCGGTTAAGAGGCGGTAATCAGCCCCAGCATTTT	CASSRLRGGNQPQHF
TRBJ2-1	-	TRBD2	TRBV19	TGTGCCAGTAGGATAACTAGCGGTTACTACAATGAGCAGTTCTTC	CASRITSGYYNEQFF
TRBJ2-2	-	TRBD1	TRBV6-5	TGTGCCAGCAGTTCCGAATCCAGGGGGCGGACCGGGGAGCTGTTTTTT	CASSSESRGRTGELFF
TRBJ2-3	few	TRBD1	TRBV19	TGTGCCAGTAGTATTGGGGGACAGGGTTCTACAGATACGCAGTATTTT	CASSIGGQGSTDTQYF
TRBJ2-3	-	-	TRBV5-1	TGCGCCAGCAGCTTTGCAGACGGCACAGATACGCAGTATTTT	CASSFADGTDTQYF
TRBJ2-1	-	TRBD1	TRBV27	TGTGCCAGCATAAGATCGCCCGGGACAGGCTACAATGAGCAGTTCTTC	CASIRSPGTGYNEQFF
TRBJ1-5	-	-	TRBV4-1	TGCGCCAGCAGCCAAGTCACCAGCCTATATAGCAATCAGCCCCAGCATTTT	CASSQVTSLYSNQPQHF
TRBJ2-1	-	-	TRBV11-2	TGTGCCAGCAGCTTAGAGGCTAGGTACTACAATGAGCAGTTCTTC	CASSLEARYYNEQFF
TRBJ1-5	-	TRBD1	TRBV29-1	TGCAGCGCCATTGACGACAGGGCCCCTAATCAGCCCCAGCATTTT	CSAIDDRAPNQPQHF
TRBJ2-1	-	-	TRBV2	TGTGCCAGTACTTCCGGGACACTTGGCCACAATGAGCAGTTCTTC	CASTSGTLGHNEQFF
TRBJ2-1	few	-	TRBV2	TGTGCCAGCAAAGCTGCGGGAAGCTCTTCCTACAATGAGCAGTTCTTC	CASKAAGSSSYNEQFF
TRBJ2-5	-	TRBD2	TRBV13	TGTGCCAGCAGCCAGACTAGCGTCCCCGACTGGGAGACCCAGTACTTC	CASSQTSVPDWETQYF
TRBJ1-5	once	TRBD1	TRBV25-1	TGTGCCAGCAGTTTGGACAGGGATTTTCAGCCCCAGCATTTT	CASSLDRDFQPQHF
TRBJ2-1	-	TRBD2	TRBV11-3	TGTGCCAGCAGCTTAGATCTACTAGCGGGGTCCGATGAGCAGTTCTTC	CASSLDLLAGSDEQFF
TRBJ2-7	-	TRBD2	TRBV27	TGTGCCAGCAGTTTATCTCCTAGCGGCTCCTACGAGCAGTACTTC	CASSLSPSGSYEQYF
TRBJ1-1	-	-	TRBV6-1	TGTGCCAGCAGCTGGGGGAGAAGAGCTTTCTTT	CASSWGRRAFF
TRBJ1-1	few	-	TRBV29-1	TGCAGCGTTGAAGCGAACACTGAAGCTTTCTTT	CSVEANTEAFF
TRBJ1-1	once	-	TRBV6-4	TGTGCCAGCAGTACCCATTCGAACACTGAAGCTTTCTTT	CASSTHSNTEAFF
TRBJ2-6	-	-	TRBV5-1	TGCGCCAGCAGCTTGGGTCCGCCCGGATTCTCTGGGGCCAACGTCCTGACTTTC	CASSLGPPGFSGANVLTF
TRBJ2-3	-	-	TRBV9	TGTGCCAGCAGCGTAGAAGGTCTAGCCACAGATACGCAGTATTTT	CASSVEGLATDTQYF
TRBJ2-1	-	-	TRBV4-1	TGCGCCAGCAGCGGGGAGGTGAATGAGCAGTTCTTC	CASSGEVNEQFF
TRBJ2-7	-	TRBD2	TRBV5-1	TGCGCCAGCAGCCTCGGGGGGGAGCAGTACTTC	CASSLGGEQYF
TRBJ1-2	-	-	TRBV4-1	TGCGCCAGCAGCCAAGGTTTTAGGACAGCCTATGGCTACACCTTC	CASSQGFRTAYGYTF
TRBJ1-6	-	-	TRBV11-2	TGTGCCAGCAGAGCAGGCCAGAAAATTCACTTT	CASRAGQKIHF
TRBJ1-3	-	-	TRBV11-1	TGTGCCAGCAGGGAGGGAAGCTCTGGAAACACCATATATTTT	CASREGSSGNTIYF
TRBJ1-5	-	-	TRBV7-8	TGTGCCAGCAGCTTACGTGGACAGAGTCGCAATCAGCCCCAGCATTTT	CASSLRGQSRNQPQHF
TRBJ1-1	-	-	TRBV7-9	TGTGCCAGCAGCCCATCAAACACTGAAGCTTTCTTT	CASSPSNTEAFF
TRBJ1-5	-	-	TRBV6-5	TGTGCCAGCAGTTTGGCAGGCCACTATAGCAATCAGCCCCAGCATTTT	CASSLAGHYSNQPQHF
TRBJ2-7	-	-	TRBV4-1	TGCGCCAGCAGCCAGGACTGGCAAAGCTCCTACGAGCAGTACTTC	CASSQDWQSSYEQYF
TRBJ1-1	-	-	TRBV4-1	TGCGCCAGCAGCCGTCCCGATTTCATGAACACTGAAGCTTTCTTT	CASSRPDFMNTEAFF
TRBJ2-2	-	TRBD2	TRBV11-2	TGTGCCAGCAGCCTAGCGGGAGGGCCCGGGGAGCTGTTTTTT	CASSLAGGPGELFF
TRBJ2-7	-	-	TRBV7-2	TGTGCCAGCAGCTTAGCTTCCGGGGGCTCCTACGAGCAGTACTTC	CASSLASGGSYEQYF
TRBJ2-3	-	-	TRBV7-9	TGTGCCAGCAGGTTCTTGCGGGGCACAGATACGCAGTATTTT	CASRFLRGTDTQYF
TRBJ2-1	-	TRBD2	TRBV19	TGTGCCAGTAGTATAAGCGGGAGTGGGGTCAATGAGCAGTTCTTC	CASSISGSGVNEQFF
TRBJ1-5	-	-	TRBV16	TGTGCCAGCAGCCCCTTTCTCAAATATAGCAATCAGCCCCAGCATTTT	CASSPFLKYSNQPQHF
TRBJ2-1	once	TRBD2	TRBV7-6	TGTGCCAGCAGCTTAGTCTCTAGCGGGGGGGCTGGGTCATACAATGAGCAGTTCTTC	CASSLVSSGGAGSYNEQFF
TRBJ2-1	-	TRBD1	TRBV7-9	TGTGCCAGCAGCGACTCCGGGACAGGCGTTAATGAGCAGTTCTTC	CASSDSGTGVNEQFF
TRBJ2-5	once	TRBD2	TRBV19	TGTGCCAGTAGTCCGATGGGACTAGTAGAGACCCAGTACTTC	CASSPMGLVETQYF
TRBJ2-3	-	TRBD2	TRBV10-2	TGCGCCAGTCTTGCTAGCGGGAGGACCGGAGATACGCAGTATTTT	CASLASGRTGDTQYF
TRBJ2-1	-	-	TRBV27	TGTGCCAGCAGAATAGTGGGGGCGCGCAATGAGCAGTTCTTC	CASRIVGARNEQFF
TRBJ2-3	-	-	TRBV5-6	TGTGCCAGCAGCTTGACTAGCTACACAGATACGCAGTATTTT	CASSLTSYTDTQYF
TRBJ1-5	-	-	TRBV19	TGTGCCAGTAGTATAGATCTCGGTTCCAATCAGCCCCAGCATTTT	CASSIDLGSNQPQHF
TRBJ2-7	-	TRBD1	TRBV25-1	TGTGCCAGCAGTGGCGATTCGGACAGGAGATACGAGCAGTACTTC	CASSGDSDRRYEQYF
TRBJ1-1	few	-	TRBV28	TGTGCCAGCAGTGCGTACAGGGTGAAGGAAGCTTTCTTT	CASSAYRVKEAFF